Each of the 18 T cell receptor beta chains below was sequenced from the same sample in a study of blood T cell repertoires in COVID-19. Assay: immunoSEQ multiplex PCR; the TCRdb copy retains only in-frame clones and omits some. This sample has approximately 200,000 clones, with 65% to 90% found just once. The specimen sequenced was peripheral blood. All receptors derive from a man aged 50-59 years with acute or convalescent COVID-19.

The chain joins TRBV6-5 to TRBJ2-1; tentative D call: TRBD2 (5 bases). The CDR3 is 13 amino acids. The V end was cut by 6 bases, the J end by 8 bases, with 14 bases between. Germline-derived CDR1 and CDR2 are MNHEY and SVGAGI. In nucleotides, the CDR3 is TGTGCCAGCAGGAACGGCGGGCCCGATGAGCAGTTCTTC. This gives the protein CASRNGGPDEQFF.

The chain's CDR3 is CASSQRGAVNEQFF. The CDR3 nucleotides are TGTGCCAGCAGTCAGCGGGGTGCCGTCAATGAGCAGTTCTTC. The V and J genes are TRBV6-4 and TRBJ2-1; TRBD2 matches 7 bases. Trimming cost V 5 bases and J 6 bases; bases outside gene matches: 7. The V gene's germline CDR1 is MRHNA and CDR2 SNTAGT. The CDR3 length is 14 residues.

V is TRBV6-5 and J is TRBJ1-2; D might be TRBD1 (6 bases). Per germline, CDR1 MNHEY and CDR2 SVGAGI. There are 13 residues in the CDR3. Trimming pared 7 bases from V and 7 bases from J, leaving 16 bases between. The CDR3 DNA is TGTGCCAGCACTCCCAGGGGAAAGGGTGGCTACACCTTC. The encoded protein is CASTPRGKGGYTF.

This clone occurred a few times. This rearrangement joins TRBV16 to TRBJ1-3; D is undetermined. This CDR3 region has 14 residues. Germline lookup yields CDR1 KGHSY and CDR2 FQNENV. V gave up 4 bases and J gave up 0 bases, with 7 bases separating them. The CDR3 region has the DNA TGTGCCAGCAGCCTACAGAACTCTGGAAACACCATATATTTT. It translates to CASSLQNSGNTIYF.

The chain uses TRBV6-5 and TRBJ1-2; 12 bases are a match to TRBD1. Per the germline V gene, CDR1 is MNHEY and CDR2 is SVGAGI. The CDR3 spans 14 residues. V lost 8 bases to trimming and J lost 6 bases; unmatched junction nucleotides: 7. The CDR3 loop reads CASDGTGGANGYTF. The CDR3 coding sequence is TGTGCCAGCGACGGGACAGGGGGCGCAAATGGCTACACCTTC.

The genes are TRBV10-1 and TRBJ2-2; 7 positions agree with TRBD2. Germline assignment: CDR1 WNHNN and CDR2 SYGVQD (reference sequence). J was trimmed by 6 bases and V by 2 bases; bases with no gene match: 12. The CDR3 is made up of 17 amino acids. The CDR3 here is CASSEHNWEGTAGELFF. In DNA, the CDR3 is TGCGCCAGCAGTGAGCATAATTGGGAGGGTACCGCCGGGGAGCTGTTTTTT.

As DNA, the CDR3 is TGTGCCTGGACCCCCCCACGAGTAGGCCCCTCGGGAGGCTATGGCTACACCTTC. This translates into CAWTPPRVGPSGGYGYTF. The rearrangement uses TRBV30 and TRBJ1-2; D not resolved. CDR1 and CDR2 (germline): GTSNPN, SVGIG (reference sequence). V shed 4 bases and J shed 4 bases, with 28 bases lying between them. CDR3 length equals 18 residues.

V and J are TRBV10-2 and TRBJ1-5; 12 nucleotides match TRBD1. The ends lost 0 bases at V and 11 bases at J; junction bases unmatched: 5. Per the germline V gene, CDR1 is WSHSY and CDR2 is SAAADI. The CDR3 sequence is 15 residues long. DNA of the CDR3: TGCGCCAGCAGTGAGTCGGGACAGGGGGCTAGGGCCCAGCATTTT. Residues: CASSESGQGARAQHF.

The chain uses TRBV5-1 and TRBJ2-1; 10 bases align to TRBD2. This CDR3 contains 15 residues. Looked up from germline, CDR1 is SGHRS and CDR2 is YFSETQ. Trimming at V came to 3 bases and at J to 5 bases, leaving 5 bases not matched to a gene. CDR3 in amino acids: CASSSLAGTNNEQFF. The CDR3 DNA reads TGCGCCAGCAGCTCACTAGCGGGGACTAACAATGAGCAGTTCTTC.

The chain couples TRBV18 to TRBJ2-1, with 16 bases aligning to TRBD2. The V gene's germline CDR1 is KGHSH and CDR2 LQKENI. This CDR3 has 16 amino acids. V shed 2 bases and J 10 bases; nucleotides not matched to a gene: 5. DNA for the CDR3: TGTGCCAGCTCACCAAAGGGACTAGCGGGGGGGGAAGAGCAGTTCTTC. This codes for CASSPKGLAGGEEQFF.

The chain combines TRBV30 with TRBJ1-6, with D unresolved. Germline CDR1 is GTSNPN and CDR2 is SVGIG (reference sequence). Trimming cost V 0 bases and J 9 bases, with 15 bases left between them. The CDR3 consists of 15 residues. The CDR3 DNA sequence: TGTGCCTGGAGTGTACCCGGGTCACCGGGTTCACCCCTCCACTTT. Translating it yields CAWSVPGSPGSPLHF.

The chain combines TRBV7-8 with TRBJ2-3; 8 bases fit TRBD1. Germline V gene lookup returns CDR1 SGHVS and CDR2 FQNEAQ. The CDR3 contains 15 residues. Trimming removed 3 bases from V and 6 bases from J; junction bases left unmatched: 8. The chain's CDR3 is CASSFRQGAGDTQYF. In DNA form, the CDR3 reads TGTGCCAGCAGCTTTCGGCAGGGGGCTGGGGATACGCAGTATTTT.

V usage is TRBV11-2 and J usage is TRBJ2-1, with 10 bases that match TRBD1. Germline V gene data show CDR1 as SGHAT and CDR2 as FQNNGV. This CDR3 spans 15 amino acids. Trimming removed 6 bases from V and 6 bases from J; junction bases left unmatched: 8. CDR3: CASSWEGTGANEQFF. Here the CDR3 DNA reads TGTGCCAGCAGTTGGGAGGGGACAGGGGCCAATGAGCAGTTCTTC.

J is TRBJ2-3 and V is TRBV1; whether TRBD2, the table's D call, matches the DNA was not checked. TRBV1 is tagged as a pseudogene. The CDR3 extends over 18 amino acids. The CDR3 DNA follows: TGCACCAGCAGCCAAGACCGGGAGTTTAGCGGGGGCCTGGCGAAGCAGTATTTT. The encoded protein is CTSSQDREFSGGLAKQYF.

The J gene is TRBJ2-1, the V gene TRBV12-3 or TRBV12-4; TRBD2 matches at 15 bases. This CDR3 has 13 amino acids. V gave up 6 bases and J gave up 14 bases; unmatched junction bases: 5. As DNA, the CDR3 is TGTGCCAGCAGCCGGACTAGCGGGGGGGCTAAGTTCTTC. Translating gives CASSRTSGGAKFF.

The V and J genes are TRBV23-1 and TRBJ2-1; 8 bases align to TRBD2. TRBV23-1 is noted as an ORF with a role that remains uncertain. The CDR3 is 16 amino acids. V was pared by 5 bases and J by 4 bases, with 10 bases of the junction left unmatched. As DNA, the CDR3 is TGCGCCAGCAGTACTTTGCGCGGGGGGATTTACAATGAGCAGTTCTTC. Protein product: CASSTLRGGIYNEQFF.

This chain uses TRBV2 with TRBJ1-5, with 8 bases that match TRBD1. Germline V gene data show CDR1 as SNHLY and CDR2 as FYNNEI. V trimming: 4 bases; J trimming: 0 bases; junction bases outside the gene matches: 8. The CDR3 extends over 17 amino acids. The CDR3 sequence: CASSGDRTFYSNQPQHF. The CDR3 nucleotides are TGTGCCAGCAGTGGGGACAGGACCTTCTATAGCAATCAGCCCCAGCATTTT.

The rearrangement uses TRBV5-4 and TRBJ2-3; TRBD1 agrees at 9 bases. The germline V gene encodes CDR1 SGHNT and CDR2 YYREEE (reference sequence). The CDR3 loop spans 14 amino acids. V shed 4 bases, J shed 6 bases, and the junction held 6 bases outside the gene matches. The CDR3 loop is CASSPGTGSDTQYF. The CDR3 coding sequence is TGTGCCAGCAGCCCCGGGACAGGGAGCGATACGCAGTATTTT.